This is a list of T cell receptor beta chains from one sample in a study of T cell responses to AZD1222 COVID-19 vaccine. Libraries were prepared by immunoSEQ multiplex PCR; TCRdb keeps only in-frame clonotypes and omits some of them. Among roughly 170,000 clones listed, 85% to 95% were seen once. Source: peripheral blood, taken on day 0 of AZD1222 vaccination. These receptors came from an adult in good health. Each CDR3 is given with its conserved first and last residue. D genes are given only for firm matches. The size of a clone is reported for some rows only, either as once, few or many, or as a class for expanded clones.

TRBV27	-	TRBJ1-2	-	TGTGCCAGCAGCTCAGGGTCCTCTGGCTACACCTTC	CASSSGSSGYTF
TRBV5-1	-	TRBJ1-1	-	TGCGCCAGCAGCTTAACGAGGAACACTGAAGCTTTCTTT	CASSLTRNTEAFF
TRBV25-1	-	TRBJ1-2	-	TGTGCCAGCAGTGAATATTTTCGGGATGCCGGCTACACCTTC	CASSEYFRDAGYTF
TRBV7-8	-	TRBJ1-1	-	TGTGCCAGCAGCCAATCGTGGGGGGGAGCTTTCTTT	CASSQSWGGAFF
TRBV9	-	TRBJ2-2	-	TGTGCCAGCAGCAGATGGGACACCGGGGAGCTGTTTTTT	CASSRWDTGELFF
TRBV18	-	TRBJ2-3	-	TGTGCCAGCTCACCCGCCTCGGGTGGTGGGGGAGATACGCAGTATTTT	CASSPASGGGGDTQYF
TRBV6-5	once	TRBJ2-3	TRBD2	TGTGCCAGCAGCTGGAGCGGGGGTGACACAGATACGCAGTATTTT	CASSWSGGDTDTQYF
TRBV27	-	TRBJ2-7	TRBD1	TGTGCCAGCAGTCGGGACAGAGGGGACGAGCAGTACTTC	CASSRDRGDEQYF
TRBV7-9	-	TRBJ1-1	-	TGTGCCAGCAGCTTTCCAGGGAATGAGAACACTGAAGCTTTCTTT	CASSFPGNENTEAFF
TRBV6-4	-	TRBJ1-5	TRBD1	TGTGCCAGCAGTGTTTTTAGGACAGGGGACAATCAGCCCCAGCATTTT	CASSVFRTGDNQPQHF
TRBV6-2/TRBV6-3	-	TRBJ1-2	TRBD1	TGTGCCAGCAGTGACCCGACAGGGAATGGCTACACCTTC	CASSDPTGNGYTF
TRBV7-9	-	TRBJ1-6	-	TGTGCCAGCAGTCAGTTGGGTTCACCCCTCCACTTT	CASSQLGSPLHF
TRBV6-6	-	TRBJ2-7	-	TGTGCCAGCAGGTCGGGGCAGGGAAGCTCCTACGAGCAGTACTTC	CASRSGQGSSYEQYF
TRBV20-1	-	TRBJ1-2	-	TGCAGTGCCCCAGTGACTGCGGGCTACACCTTC	CSAPVTAGYTF
TRBV6-6	-	TRBJ1-5	-	TGTGCCAGCAGGGAACAGGAAGCCAGCAATCAGCCCCAGCATTTT	CASREQEASNQPQHF
TRBV4-2	-	TRBJ1-4	-	TGTGCCAGCAGCCAAGAACCAGGCTCCCTGCGCGAAAAACTGTTTTTT	CASSQEPGSLREKLFF
TRBV15	-	TRBJ1-5	-	TGTGCCACCAGCAGAGTTTTGGACACCTCACGGCATTTT	CATSRVLDTSRHF
TRBV6-5	-	TRBJ2-5	TRBD2	TGTGCCAGTCAATCTGGTAGCGGGGGTGGAGAGACCCAGTACTTC	CASQSGSGGGETQYF
TRBV25-1	-	TRBJ2-1	TRBD1	TGTGCCAGCAGTGCTTTAACAGGGGGCAATATGGACAATGAGCAGTTCTTC	CASSALTGGNMDNEQFF